Listed below are T cell receptor beta chains from one sample, sequenced in a study of cytomegalovirus exposure and HLA in healthy donors. Clones were read by immunoSEQ multiplex PCR, and TCRdb kept only the in-frame ones, dropping some. The data hold 160,000 or so clones, with roughly 85% observed a single time. The sequencing input was PBMCs. These receptors all come from a man aged 25 to 40 in good health and CMV-seronegative. The CDR3 runs from the conserved cysteine through the conserved F or W. Each record gives: clone size, J gene, D gene, V gene, CDR3 protein, CDR3 DNA. D genes are given only for firm matches. The listing skips clone size in some rows; elsewhere it reads once, few, many or a size class.

clone size: .; J gene: TRBJ1-4; D gene: TRBD1; V gene: TRBV6-5; CDR3 protein: CASSSGTGGKLFF; CDR3 DNA: TGTGCCAGCAGTTCCGGGACAGGGGGTAAACTGTTTTTT
clone size: .; J gene: TRBJ2-7; D gene: .; V gene: TRBV5-1; CDR3 protein: CASSLGSTLTTYEQYF; CDR3 DNA: TGCGCCAGCAGCTTGGGGTCAACCCTTACAACCTACGAGCAGTACTTC
clone size: .; J gene: TRBJ2-2; D gene: .; V gene: TRBV10-3; CDR3 protein: CAISESTTGTRNHPGELFF; CDR3 DNA: TGTGCCATCAGTGAGTCGACAACCGGGACAAGGAATCATCCCGGGGAGCTGTTTTTT
clone size: .; J gene: TRBJ2-2; D gene: TRBD1; V gene: TRBV19; CDR3 protein: CASSILTGGFANTGELFF; CDR3 DNA: TGTGCCAGTAGTATCTTAACAGGGGGCTTCGCGAACACCGGGGAGCTGTTTTTT
clone size: .; J gene: TRBJ1-4; D gene: .; V gene: TRBV4-1; CDR3 protein: CASSQDRGKKLFF; CDR3 DNA: TGCGCCAGCAGCCAAGATAGGGGTAAGAAACTGTTTTTT
clone size: .; J gene: TRBJ1-6; D gene: .; V gene: TRBV7-2; CDR3 protein: CASSLASSYNSPLHF; CDR3 DNA: TGTGCCAGCAGCTTAGCGAGCTCCTATAATTCACCCCTCCACTTT
clone size: .; J gene: TRBJ2-5; D gene: TRBD2; V gene: TRBV9; CDR3 protein: CASSALGAGLQETQYF; CDR3 DNA: TGTGCCAGCAGCGCCCTAGGAGCGGGGCTCCAAGAGACCCAGTACTTC
clone size: .; J gene: TRBJ1-5; D gene: .; V gene: TRBV27; CDR3 protein: CASSLARDGNQPQHF; CDR3 DNA: TGTGCCAGCAGTTTAGCCAGGGATGGCAATCAGCCCCAGCATTTT
clone size: once; J gene: TRBJ2-3; D gene: .; V gene: TRBV6-5; CDR3 protein: CASRQPGGPTQYF; CDR3 DNA: TGTGCCAGCAGACAGCCCGGGGGGCCTACGCAGTATTTT
clone size: .; J gene: TRBJ1-1; D gene: TRBD1; V gene: TRBV7-9; CDR3 protein: CSSSLAGDSQAFF; CDR3 DNA: TGTTCCAGCAGCTTAGCCGGGGACAGTCAAGCTTTCTTT
clone size: .; J gene: TRBJ2-1; D gene: .; V gene: TRBV2; CDR3 protein: CASRAQGGEQFF; CDR3 DNA: TGTGCCAGCAGGGCACAGGGCGGAGAGCAGTTCTTC
clone size: .; J gene: TRBJ1-4; D gene: TRBD1; V gene: TRBV7-9; CDR3 protein: CASSPTGTVNEKLFF; CDR3 DNA: TGTGCCAGCAGCCCTACCGGGACAGTTAATGAAAAACTGTTTTTT
clone size: .; J gene: TRBJ2-7; D gene: .; V gene: TRBV5-5; CDR3 protein: CASSLAGGYPYEQYF; CDR3 DNA: TGTGCCAGCAGCTTAGCAGGGGGGTACCCCTACGAGCAGTACTTC
clone size: .; J gene: TRBJ2-5; D gene: .; V gene: TRBV2; CDR3 protein: CARGSGSQETQYF; CDR3 DNA: TGTGCCAGGGGGAGCGGTTCCCAAGAGACCCAGTACTTC
clone size: .; J gene: TRBJ1-3; D gene: .; V gene: TRBV13; CDR3 protein: CASSLGPPSLSGNTIYF; CDR3 DNA: TGTGCCAGCAGCTTAGGCCCCCCTTCCCTCTCTGGAAACACCATATATTTT
clone size: .; J gene: TRBJ1-5; D gene: .; V gene: TRBV28; CDR3 protein: CASRSRKVRTNNQPQHF; CDR3 DNA: TGTGCCAGCAGGTCACGAAAGGTGAGGACAAACAATCAGCCCCAGCATTTT
clone size: .; J gene: TRBJ1-1; D gene: TRBD1; V gene: TRBV29-1; CDR3 protein: CSVEGTTGLNTEAFF; CDR3 DNA: TGCAGCGTTGAAGGAACGACAGGGCTGAACACTGAAGCTTTCTTT
clone size: .; J gene: TRBJ1-3; D gene: TRBD1; V gene: TRBV2; CDR3 protein: CASSRDSFSGNTIYF; CDR3 DNA: TGTGCCAGCAGCCGGGACAGCTTCTCTGGAAACACCATATATTTT
clone size: .; J gene: TRBJ1-2; D gene: .; V gene: TRBV28; CDR3 protein: CASSQIFYGYTF; CDR3 DNA: TGTGCCAGCAGTCAAATTTTTTATGGCTACACCTTC